This passage covers 13 T cell receptor beta chains from one sample sequenced in a study of blood T cell repertoires in COVID-19. Here immunoSEQ multiplex PCR was the method, and the copy in TCRdb shows in-frame clones only, minus some. The table has about 120,000 clones, 65% to 90% seen once. The sample consisted of peripheral blood. All receptors come from an elderly man with acute or convalescent COVID-19.

This clone was seen once. V gene TRBV11-3 combines with J gene TRBJ2-5, with a possible D match to TRBD1 (5 bases). With 5 bases removed from V and 2 bases from J, the gap between germline ends came to 12 bases. Germline assignment: CDR1 SGHNT and CDR2 YENEEA. There are 14 residues in the CDR3. CDR3: CASSLQGGQETQYF. Written as DNA, the CDR3 is TGTGCCAGCAGCCTTCAGGGTGGGCAAGAGACCCAGTACTTC.

This chain uses TRBV20-1 with TRBJ2-5; D is undetermined. The V and J ends lost 4 bases and 5 bases respectively, with 8 bases between them. The CDR3 contains 11 residues. The germline V gene encodes CDR1 DFQATT and CDR2 SNEGSKA (reference sequence). CDR3 in amino acids: CSATPRETQYF. DNA of the CDR3: TGCAGTGCTACCCCCCGGGAGACCCAGTACTTC.

The rearrangement joins TRBV7-3 to TRBJ1-2, with D hard to call. Trimming removed 5 bases from V and 1 base from J, with 8 bases in between. This CDR3 comprises 13 residues. Looked up from germline, CDR1 is SGHTA and CDR2 is FQGTGA. Here the CDR3 DNA reads TGTGCCAGCAGCCCGGGTCTTAACTATGGCTACACCTTC. Its protein is CASSPGLNYGYTF. Variable domain in full (rest from reference TRBV7-3 and TRBJ1-2): GAGVSQTPSNKVTEKGKYVELRCDPISGHTALYWYRQSLGQGPEFLIYFQGTGAADDSGLPNDRFFAVRPEGSVSTLKIQRTERGDSAVYLCASSPGLNYGYTFGSGTRLTVV.

This clone was counted once. The chain employs TRBV28 and TRBJ2-6; 8 bases line up with TRBD1. Trimming took 8 bases from V and 0 from J; bases not matched to a gene: 3. Germline CDR1 MDHEN, CDR2 SYDVKM. The length of the CDR3 is 15 residues. Here the CDR3 DNA reads TGTGCCAGCGGACAGGGAAACTCTGGGGCCAACGTCCTGACTTTC. It is translated as CASGQGNSGANVLTF.

This clone was recorded only once. V usage is TRBV7-9 and J usage is TRBJ2-4; D may be TRBD2 (6 bases). Germline V CDR1 and CDR2: SEHNR, FQNEAQ (reference sequence). The ends were cut back, 3 bases at V and 0 bases at J, with 9 bases in the middle. The CDR3 runs to 15 residues. CDR3 in amino acids: CASSLGGVAKNIQYF. The CDR3 region has the DNA TGTGCCAGCAGCTTGGGCGGGGTAGCCAAAAACATTCAGTACTTC.

Comments on this clone: One end of the junction does not line up with germline, which may come from a read error. This chain connects TRBV6-2 or TRBV6-3 to TRBJ2-7; D call uncertain. In germline, CDR1 is MNHEY, CDR2 SVGEGT. The CDR3 totals 13 residues. This CDR3 is CASSDSIAYEQYF. CDR3 DNA sequence: TGTGCCAGCAGTGACTCTATCGCCTACGAGCAGTACTTC.

The genes are TRBV27 and TRBJ2-7, with 7 nucleotides matching TRBD2. Trimming removed 4 bases from V and 3 bases from J; junction bases left unmatched: 6. This CDR3 is built from 14 residues. The germline V gene has CDR1 MNHEY and CDR2 SMNVEV (reference sequence). CDR3 coding DNA: TGTGCCAGCAGTTCTCGGACTAGACTCTACGAGCAGTACTTC. Translation: CASSSRTRLYEQYF.

This clone was seen a handful of times. The J gene is TRBJ2-1, the V gene TRBV5-6; possible D gene TRBD2, 6 bases. Germline CDR1 and CDR2: SGHDT and YYEEEE. CDR3 size: 16 residues. Between the trimmed V and J ends, which lost 3 bases and 0 bases, there was a span of 13 bases. CDR3 amino acids: CASSSRGVSSYNEQFF. Written as DNA, the CDR3 is TGTGCCAGCAGCTCGCGCGGGGTTAGCTCCTACAATGAGCAGTTCTTC. The whole variable domain, filled in from reference TRBV5-6 and TRBJ2-1, reads DAGVTQSPTHLIKTRGQQVTLRCSPKSGHDTVSWYQQALGQGPQFIFQYYEEEERQRGNFPDRFSGHQFPNYSSELNVNALLLGDSALYLCASSSRGVSSYNEQFFGPGTRLTVL.

The chain has TRBV19 and TRBJ1-2, with TRBD1 matching 8 bases. V lost 4 bases, J lost 0 bases, and 7 bases stayed unmatched. The CDR3 contains 16 residues. In germline, CDR1 is LNHDA, CDR2 SQIVND (reference sequence). This CDR3 reads CASSSPGQAPNYGYTF. The CDR3 DNA sequence: TGTGCCAGTAGTAGCCCGGGACAGGCCCCTAACTATGGCTACACCTTC.

The chain links TRBV18 to TRBJ1-4; TRBD1 is a possible D gene (5 bases). V lost 3 bases to trimming and J lost 0 bases, with 8 bases between them. Germline CDR1 KGHSH, CDR2 LQKENI. The CDR3 length is 15 residues. This CDR3 reads CASSPGGATNEKLFF. The CDR3 nucleotides read TGTGCCAGCTCACCGGGGGGAGCAACTAATGAAAAACTGTTTTTT.

This clone was detected only a few times. The chain recombines TRBV13 with TRBJ2-3; 7 nucleotides line up with TRBD2. Looked up from germline, CDR1 is PRHDT and CDR2 is FYEKMQ (reference sequence). J gave up 5 bases and V 8 bases, and 10 bases lay outside the gene matches. The length of the CDR3 is 14 residues. CDR3 residues: CASGRRERGDTQYF. The CDR3 DNA reads as TGTGCCAGCGGGAGGCGGGAGCGGGGAGATACGCAGTATTTT.

V and J are TRBV6-1 and TRBJ2-7, with 14 bases fitting TRBD2. The CDR3 is 17 residues long. With 4 bases clipped from V and 6 bases from J, the junction kept 11 bases outside the gene matches. Germline lookup yields CDR1 MNHNS and CDR2 SASEGT. CDR3 region: CASSVTQLGLAGVEQYF. The DNA for the CDR3 is TGTGCCAGCAGTGTTACCCAGTTGGGACTAGCGGGGGTCGAGCAGTACTTC.

V gene TRBV9 combines with J gene TRBJ2-2; 8 bases line up with TRBD1. Germline CDR1 is SGDLS and CDR2 is YYNGEE. The CDR3 is 16 residues long. The J segment lost 5 bases and the V segment lost 1 base, leaving 7 bases of the junction unmatched. CDR3: CASSVSGQVRTGELFF. CDR3 DNA sequence: TGTGCCAGCAGCGTATCGGGACAGGTCCGAACCGGGGAGCTGTTTTTT.